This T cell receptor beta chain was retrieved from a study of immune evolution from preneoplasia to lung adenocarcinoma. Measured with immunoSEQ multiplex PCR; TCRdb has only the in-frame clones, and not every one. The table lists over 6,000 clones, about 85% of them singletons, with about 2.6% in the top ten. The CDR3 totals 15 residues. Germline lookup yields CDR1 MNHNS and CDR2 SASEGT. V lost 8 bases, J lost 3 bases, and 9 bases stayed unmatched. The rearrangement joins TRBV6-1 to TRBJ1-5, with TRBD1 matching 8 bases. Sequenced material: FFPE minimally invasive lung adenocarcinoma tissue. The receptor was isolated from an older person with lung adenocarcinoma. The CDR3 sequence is CASAEGQGLNQPQHF. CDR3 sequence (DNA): TGTGCCAGCGCCGAAGGACAGGGCCTCAATCAGCCCCAGCATTTT.